What follows are 28 T cell receptor beta chains derived from one specimen sequenced in a study of T cell changes during pregnancy in multiple sclerosis. Sequencing was performed with immunoSEQ multiplex PCR; in TCRdb, only in-frame clones are kept and a portion is missing. The data show 45,000 to 65,000 clones, over 90% seen once. This specimen consisted of CD8+ T cells from peripheral blood mononuclear cells, obtained in the third trimester of pregnancy. The receptors were sampled from a female donor with multiple sclerosis, enrolled in a pregnancy study.

This chain connects TRBV19 to TRBJ1-1; possible D gene TRBD1, 5 bases. Germline V gene sequence: CDR1 LNHDA, CDR2 SQIVND (reference sequence). V lost 7 bases, J lost 4 bases, and 10 bases lay in between. The length of the CDR3 is 12 residues. CDR3 bases: TGTGCCAGTAAATTGGGGGGCACTGAAGCTTTCTTT. Protein: CASKLGGTEAFF.

This clone was seen just once. V usage is TRBV27 and J usage is TRBJ1-1, with 9 bases aligning to TRBD1. The CDR3 covers 15 residues. J gave up 4 bases and V 5 bases, and 8 bases lay outside the gene matches. Germline CDR1 MNHEY, CDR2 SMNVEV (reference sequence). The DNA of the CDR3 is TGTGCCAGCAGTCAGACCGGGACAGGGCCCACTGAAGCTTTCTTT. It codes for CASSQTGTGPTEAFF.

The CDR3, as DNA: TGTGCCAGCAGTTTATCCGGACAGTACAATCAGCCCCAGCATTTT. Its protein product is CASSLSGQYNQPQHF. The genes are TRBV27 and TRBJ1-5, with TRBD1 as a possible D gene (6 bases). This CDR3 region has 15 residues. V lost 0 bases to trimming and J lost 3 bases, with 9 bases between them. The germline V gene encodes CDR1 MNHEY and CDR2 SMNVEV (reference sequence).

The genes are TRBV27 and TRBJ2-7; 10 positions agree with TRBD1. Germline-derived CDR1 and CDR2 are MNHEY and SMNVEV (reference sequence). The CDR3 sequence is 13 residues long. V lost 8 bases, J lost 1 base, and 2 bases stayed unmatched. This CDR3 is CASGTGASYEQYF. Here the CDR3 DNA reads TGTGCCAGCGGGACAGGGGCGTCCTACGAGCAGTACTTC.

Only one count was recorded for this clone. V is TRBV2 and J is TRBJ2-2; tentative D call: TRBD2 (5 bases). The V end lost 8 bases, the J end lost 0 bases, and 16 bases lay between the germline ends. The CDR3 totals 16 residues. Germline CDR1 reads SNHLY; CDR2 reads FYNNEI. The CDR3 sequence is CASPLGLASNTGELFF. Written as DNA, the CDR3 is TGTGCCAGCCCACTTGGGCTAGCATCGAACACCGGGGAGCTGTTTTTT.

The chain carries TRBV7-9 and TRBJ1-5, with 11 nucleotides matching TRBD1. The germline V gene has CDR1 SEHNR and CDR2 FQNEAQ (reference sequence). The trim removed 4 bases at V and 4 bases at J, leaving 9 bases unmatched. The CDR3 contains 17 residues. For the CDR3, the DNA is TGTGCCAGCAGCTCGACCAGAGGGACAGGGGGAAATCAGCCCCAGCATTTT. Translation gives CASSSTRGTGGNQPQHF.

The V call is TRBV27, the J call TRBJ1-3; a possible D gene is TRBD1 (6 bases). The CDR3 has 14 amino acids. V was clipped by 5 bases and J by 1 base, with 9 bases between them. The germline V gene has CDR1 MNHEY and CDR2 SMNVEV (reference sequence). CDR3 region: CASSPQGSGNTIYF. The CDR3 DNA is TGTGCCAGCAGTCCACAGGGTTCTGGAAACACCATATATTTT.

The CDR3 reads CASSLGTGIRDTQYF. CDR3 DNA: TGTGCCAGCAGCCTTGGGACAGGGATTAGAGATACGCAGTATTTT. The chain couples TRBV5-6 to TRBJ2-3; the match to TRBD1 covers 9 bases. The CDR3 is 15 residues long. Germline-derived CDR1 and CDR2 are SGHDT and YYEEEE. Trimming took 4 bases from V and 5 from J; bases not matched to a gene: 8.

This chain links TRBV11-2 with TRBJ2-7; tentatively, D is TRBD2 (6 bases). Trimming left V 1 base short and J 4 bases short, with 11 bases between. CDR1 and CDR2 from the germline V gene are SGHAT and FQNNGV. CDR3 length: 14 amino acids. The chain's CDR3 is CASSLGLVPYEQYF. DNA of the CDR3: TGTGCCAGCAGCTTAGGACTAGTTCCATACGAGCAGTACTTC.

The gene calls are TRBV13 and TRBJ2-7, with 7 bases that match TRBD2. Germline-derived CDR1 and CDR2 are PRHDT and FYEKMQ (reference sequence). The CDR3 has 12 amino acids. Trimming at V came to 5 bases and at J to 6 bases, leaving 4 bases not matched to a gene. The CDR3 here is CASSRWGGEQYF. CDR3 coding DNA: TGTGCCAGCAGCCGGTGGGGGGGCGAGCAGTACTTC.

The chain uses TRBV7-2 and TRBJ2-7; 11 bases are shared with TRBD1. Trimming cost V 3 bases and J 2 bases; bases outside gene matches: 9. Looked up from germline, CDR1 is SGHTA and CDR2 is FQGNSA. This CDR3 spans 17 amino acids. DNA of the CDR3: TGTGCCAGCAGCTTCTCGGTCCAGGGACAGGGGGCCTACGAGCAGTACTTC. Its protein is CASSFSVQGQGAYEQYF.

The chain carries TRBV30 and TRBJ2-5, with 13 bases aligning to TRBD2. Germline assignment: CDR1 GTSNPN and CDR2 SVGIG (reference sequence). This CDR3 has 17 amino acids. With V trimmed by 5 bases and J by 6 bases, 15 bases remained unmatched. The CDR3 loop reads CAWWGWTSGSLRKTQYF. CDR3 nucleotide sequence: TGTGCCTGGTGGGGGTGGACTAGCGGGAGTTTACGGAAGACCCAGTACTTC. The whole variable domain, remainder taken from reference TRBV30 and TRBJ2-5, is SQTIHQWPATLVQPVGSPLSLECTVEGTSNPNLYWYRQAAGRGLQLLFYSVGIGQISSEVPQNLSASRPQDRQFILSSKKLLLSDSGFYLCAWWGWTSGSLRKTQYFGPGTRLLVL.

This clone is a singleton in its sample. The chain uses TRBV29-1 and TRBJ2-1; 9 bases match TRBD2. The CDR3 loop spans 12 amino acids. V was clipped by 6 bases and J by 6 bases; unmatched bases: 3. CDR1 SQVTM and CDR2 ANQGSEA come from the germline V gene. CDR3: CSVLGLANEQFF. The CDR3 DNA reads as TGCAGCGTCCTGGGACTAGCCAATGAGCAGTTCTTC.

The gene calls are TRBV12-2 and TRBJ2-7; no check of the table's D call, TRBD2, against the DNA was made. TRBV12-2 is given as a pseudogene. The CDR3 covers 18 residues. CDR3: CASRLRSAASGRSYEQYF. The CDR3 DNA reads TGTGCAAGTCGCTTAAGGTCAGCGGCTAGCGGGAGGAGCTACGAGCAGTACTTC.

This chain connects TRBV7-9 to TRBJ1-2, with 8 bases identical to TRBD1. Germline V gene sequence: CDR1 SEHNR, CDR2 FQNEAQ (reference sequence). V trimming: 5 bases; J trimming: 3 bases; junction bases outside the gene matches: 8. The CDR3 runs 15 residues. CDR3 DNA: TGTGCCAGCAGCCAAACAGGGGGTATGCACTATGGCTACACCTTC. Translation gives CASSQTGGMHYGYTF.

The chain recombines TRBV19 with TRBJ2-7; 10 positions agree with TRBD1. Trimming at V came to 3 bases and at J to 4 bases, leaving 3 bases not matched to a gene. The CDR3 contains 14 residues. Germline V gene lookup returns CDR1 LNHDA and CDR2 SQIVND (reference sequence). The CDR3 nucleotides read TGTGCCAGTAGTATGCGGGACAGGGGTTACGAGCAGTACTTC. Its protein product is CASSMRDRGYEQYF.

V and J are TRBV28 and TRBJ1-4; TRBD1 might be the D (5 bases). V dropped 3 bases and J dropped 5 bases, with 10 bases sitting between them. The CDR3 loop spans 14 amino acids. Per the germline V gene, CDR1 is MDHEN and CDR2 is SYDVKM. DNA for the CDR3: TGTGCCAGCAGTTTGGGCAGGGTCAATGAAAAACTGTTTTTT. It translates to CASSLGRVNEKLFF. Drawing the rest from reference TRBV28 and TRBJ1-4, the complete variable domain is DVKVTQSSRYLVKRTGEKVFLECVQDMDHENMFWYRQDPGLGLRLIYFSYDVKMKEKGDIPEGYSVSREKKERFSLILESASTNQTSMYLCASSLGRVNEKLFFGSGTQLSVL.

The J gene is TRBJ2-7, the V gene TRBV10-3; 8 bases map to TRBD1. The length of the CDR3 is 12 residues. The trim removed 10 bases at V and 3 bases at J, leaving 5 bases unmatched. Germline V gives CDR1 ENHRY, CDR2 SYGVKD. The CDR3 loop reads CATRQGNYEQYF. The CDR3, as DNA: TGTGCCACCCGACAGGGGAACTACGAGCAGTACTTC.

The chain joins TRBV6-5 to TRBJ1-4, with D perhaps matching TRBD1 (5 bases). Germline CDR1 and CDR2: MNHEY and SVGAGI. The ends were cut back, 8 bases at V and 8 bases at J, with 12 bases in the middle. This CDR3 comprises 12 residues. CDR3 coding DNA: TGTGCCAGCCGGCAGGGAGGCGAAAAACTGTTTTTT. Translation gives CASRQGGEKLFF.

The chain is built from TRBV10-3 and TRBJ1-4, with D hard to call. This CDR3 is built from 15 residues. V was clipped by 0 bases and J by 8 bases, with 13 bases between them. Looked up from germline, CDR1 is ENHRY and CDR2 is SYGVKD. The CDR3 DNA reads TGTGCCATCAGTGAGTCGACCCCAGGAAAAGAAAAACTGTTTTTT. Encoded protein: CAISESTPGKEKLFF.

This chain joins TRBV7-9 and TRBJ2-1; 8 bases line up with TRBD2. The trim removed 5 bases at V and 9 bases at J, leaving 12 bases unmatched. This CDR3 contains 15 residues. CDR1 is SEHNR and CDR2 is FQNEAQ in the germline V gene (reference sequence). CDR3 bases: TGTGCCAGCAGCCGGGCGGGACTAGGGGTTGGTGAGCAGTTCTTC. It encodes CASSRAGLGVGEQFF.

The chain has TRBV6-1 and TRBJ2-3, with 7 bases identical to TRBD1. The CDR3 consists of 15 residues. V dropped 8 bases and J dropped 2; count of bases not matched to a gene: 10. Germline loops: CDR1 MNHNS, CDR2 SASEGT. In DNA form, the CDR3 reads TGTGCCAGCTTCCGGAAACAGGGGCCCACAGATACGCAGTATTTT. Residues: CASFRKQGPTDTQYF.

The chain links TRBV6-5 to TRBJ1-1, with TRBD1 matching 8 bases. CDR1 MNHEY and CDR2 SVGAGI come from the germline V gene. V dropped 6 bases and J dropped 4; count of bases not matched to a gene: 1. The CDR3 extends over 12 amino acids. The chain's CDR3 is CASRTGATEAFF. The CDR3 DNA reads as TGTGCCAGCAGGACAGGGGCCACTGAAGCTTTCTTT.

The chain is built from TRBV4-1 and TRBJ2-1; 11 bases line up with TRBD2. CDR1 MGHRA and CDR2 YSYEKL come from the germline V gene. The CDR3 contains 15 residues. Trimming cost V 4 bases and J 2 bases; bases outside gene matches: 1. The CDR3 sequence is CASSRTSGPYNEQFF. The CDR3, as DNA: TGCGCCAGCAGCCGGACTAGCGGGCCCTACAATGAGCAGTTCTTC.

This clone has only a few counts. The rearrangement links TRBV29-1 to TRBJ1-2, with 9 bases aligning to TRBD1. V gave up 6 bases and J gave up 5 bases; unmatched junction bases: 7. The germline V gene encodes CDR1 SQVTM and CDR2 ANQGSEA. The CDR3 is 13 amino acids. CDR3 nucleotide sequence: TGCAGCGTCTTTAGGGACAGGGAATATGGCTACACCTTC. Its translation: CSVFRDREYGYTF.

Only one count was recorded for this clone. The chain has TRBV7-9 and TRBJ2-3; 9 nucleotides match TRBD2. CDR3 length equals 16 residues. Germline V gene data show CDR1 as SEHNR and CDR2 as FQNEAQ (reference sequence). J gave up 4 bases and V 5 bases, and 10 bases lay outside the gene matches. CDR3 bases: TGTGCCAGCAGCAACCAGGAGGGACTAGCTGCAGATACGCAGTATTTT. Its translation is CASSNQEGLAADTQYF.

V is TRBV5-5 and J is TRBJ2-2, with D hard to call. Germline V gives CDR1 SGHKS, CDR2 YYEKEE (reference sequence). The CDR3 is 13 amino acids. V shed 2 bases and J shed 2 bases, with 4 bases lying between them. DNA of the CDR3: TGTGCCAGCAGCTTCCCTAACACCGGGGAGCTGTTTTTT. Translating it yields CASSFPNTGELFF.

This CDR3 is CASSLTGGPYEQYF. The CDR3, as DNA: TGCGCCAGCAGCTTGACAGGGGGGCCCTACGAGCAGTACTTC. V gene TRBV5-1 combines with J gene TRBJ2-7, with 8 bases fitting TRBD1. From germline, CDR1 is SGHRS and CDR2 YFSETQ. The CDR3 spans 14 residues. J was trimmed by 2 bases and V by 1 base; bases with no gene match: 2.